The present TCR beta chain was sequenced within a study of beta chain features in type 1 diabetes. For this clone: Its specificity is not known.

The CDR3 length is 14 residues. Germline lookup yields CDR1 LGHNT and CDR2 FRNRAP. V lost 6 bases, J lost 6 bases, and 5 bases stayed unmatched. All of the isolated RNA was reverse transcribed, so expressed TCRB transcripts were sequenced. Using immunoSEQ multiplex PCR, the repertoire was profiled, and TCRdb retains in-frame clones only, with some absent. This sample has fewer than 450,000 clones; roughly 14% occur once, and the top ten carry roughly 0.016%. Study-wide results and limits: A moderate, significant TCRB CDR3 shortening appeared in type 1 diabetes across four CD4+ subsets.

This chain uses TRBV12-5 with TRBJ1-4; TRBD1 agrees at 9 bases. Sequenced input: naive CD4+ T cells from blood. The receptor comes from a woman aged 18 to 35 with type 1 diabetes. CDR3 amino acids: CASGPGQGYEKLFF. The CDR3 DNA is TGTGCTAGTGGCCCGGGACAGGGTTATGAAAAACTGTTTTTT.